The 27 T cell receptor beta chains given below trace back to one sample, sequenced in a study of OX40 agonist ivuxolimab in advanced cancers. The method was immunoSEQ multiplex PCR; TCRdb's version includes in-frame clones alone and lacks a portion of them. The sample holds 48,000 or so clones, approximately 90% seen once. This material consisted of CD4+ or CD8+ T cells sorted from blood, taken in a trial of the OX40 agonist ivuxolimab. The receptors originated from an adult with an advanced solid tumor such as melanoma, head and neck, liver or kidney cancer.

The sample holds one count of this clone. CDR3 DNA: TGTGCCAGCAGCTTATGGACGGGGGGGCCGTCAGATACGCAGTATTTT. Encoded protein: CASSLWTGGPSDTQYF. The chain recombines TRBV7-6 with TRBJ2-3; 8 bases map to TRBD2. The junction had 8 bases not matched to a gene; V was cut back by 2 bases and J by 4 bases. The CDR3 runs to 16 residues. CDR1 and CDR2 (germline): SGHVS, FNYEAQ.

This chain connects TRBV19 to TRBJ1-6; D possibly corresponds to TRBD1 (6 bases). CDR3 length: 17 residues. Germline assignment: CDR1 LNHDA and CDR2 SQIVND (reference sequence). V lost 1 base and J 5 bases, leaving 15 bases between the germline ends. The CDR3 coding sequence is TGTGCCAGTAGTATAGCCCCTCCGGACAGAGATAATTCACCCCTCCACTTT. The encoded protein is CASSIAPPDRDNSPLHF. The complete variable domain, with remaining parts taken from reference TRBV19 and TRBJ1-6, reads DGGITQSPKYLFRKEGQNVTLSCEQNLNHDAMYWYRQDPGQGLRLIYYSQIVNDFQKGDIAEGYSVSREKKESFPLTVTSAQKNPTAFYLCASSIAPPDRDNSPLHFGNGTRLTVT.

The J gene is TRBJ1-1, the V gene TRBV30; possible D gene TRBD1, 5 bases. Germline values: CDR1 GTSNPN, CDR2 SVGIG (reference sequence). V was shortened by 3 bases and J by 4 bases, with 12 bases between the two germline ends. This CDR3 is 13 amino acids long. The CDR3 DNA is TGTGCCTGGAGCGTTGGAGGGACCACTGAAGCTTTCTTT. Encoded protein: CAWSVGGTTEAFF.

The rearrangement uses TRBV5-4 and TRBJ1-4, with 10 positions matching TRBD1. This CDR3 has 15 residues. With 4 bases clipped from V and 4 bases from J, the junction kept 4 bases outside the gene matches. Germline lookup yields CDR1 SGHNT and CDR2 YYREEE (reference sequence). CDR3 protein: CASSDGTGVNEKLFF. As DNA, the CDR3 is TGTGCCAGCAGCGACGGGACAGGGGTTAATGAAAAACTGTTTTTT.

The gene calls are TRBV7-6 and TRBJ2-5, with 9 bases matching TRBD1. Per the germline V gene, CDR1 is SGHVS and CDR2 is FNYEAQ. The CDR3 contains 16 residues. With V trimmed by 5 bases and J by 0 bases, 7 bases remained unmatched. CDR3 protein: CASSPEGQGYQETQYF. DNA of the CDR3: TGTGCCAGCAGCCCCGAGGGACAGGGATACCAAGAGACCCAGTACTTC.

DNA for the CDR3: TGTGCCAGCAGTTATGGTGACAACTACGAGCAGTACTTC. Translation gives CASSYGDNYEQYF. The chain joins TRBV6-5 to TRBJ2-7; D not certain. Trimming shortened V by 3 bases and J by 3 bases, and 9 bases separated the two germline ends. The CDR3 has 13 residues. Germline V gene sequence: CDR1 MNHEY, CDR2 SVGAGI.

The chain combines TRBV14 with TRBJ2-7, with D maybe TRBD2 (6 bases). The V gene lost 4 bases and the J gene lost 2 bases, with 18 bases spanning the gap. Germline V gene lookup returns CDR1 SGHDN and CDR2 FVKESK. The CDR3 has 16 residues. The DNA of the CDR3 is TGTGCCAGCAGCCTATACCGGGGTCCGGGGGCCTACGAGCAGTACTTC. Translating it yields CASSLYRGPGAYEQYF.

V usage is TRBV7-2 and J usage is TRBJ2-7; D may be TRBD2 (5 bases). Trimming cost V 8 bases and J 13 bases, with 21 bases left between them. Germline CDR1 is SGHTA and CDR2 is FQGNSA. The length of the CDR3 is 12 residues. The CDR3 protein is CASGILGAEDYF. The CDR3 DNA follows: TGTGCCAGCGGGATACTGGGAGCCGAAGATTACTTC.

The chain employs TRBV19 and TRBJ2-7; D perhaps matches TRBD1 (6 bases). This CDR3 spans 14 amino acids. V was cut by 1 base and J by 2 bases, with 9 bases left in between. Germline CDR1 LNHDA, CDR2 SQIVND (reference sequence). The DNA of the CDR3 is TGTGCCAGTAGTATAGCTGGACAGCCCTACGAGCAGTACTTC. The encoded protein is CASSIAGQPYEQYF.

The chain has TRBV25-1 and TRBJ2-1; 8 nucleotides match TRBD2. Trimming took 3 bases from V and 4 from J; bases not matched to a gene: 5. Germline values: CDR1 MGHDK, CDR2 SYGVNS. The CDR3 runs to 15 residues. The CDR3 reads CASSDAGGIYNEQFF. The CDR3 coding sequence is TGTGCCAGCAGTGATGCGGGGGGAATTTACAATGAGCAGTTCTTC.

The chain couples TRBV9 to TRBJ1-4; 8 bases line up with TRBD1. Germline CDR1 and CDR2: SGDLS and YYNGEE. CDR3 length equals 15 residues. The V segment lost 3 bases and the J segment 4 bases; nucleotides outside the gene matches: 5. CDR3 sequence reads: CASSAGQENNEKLFF. Written as DNA, the CDR3 is TGTGCCAGCAGCGCGGGACAGGAGAATAATGAAAAACTGTTTTTT.

This chain uses TRBV6-5 with TRBJ2-7, with D unresolved. This CDR3 comprises 13 residues. The germline gives CDR1 MNHEY, CDR2 SVGAGI. V was cut by 11 bases and J by 0 bases, with 14 bases left in between. The CDR3 sequence is CAVRPVSSYEQYF. The DNA of the CDR3 is TGTGCCGTCCGACCGGTGAGCTCCTACGAGCAGTACTTC.

The J gene is TRBJ1-1, the V gene TRBV2, with a weak D call TRBD1 (6 bases). CDR3 length equals 15 residues. Deletions cut 1 base from V and 4 bases from J, with 13 bases between. Per the germline V gene, CDR1 is SNHLY and CDR2 is FYNNEI. Here the CDR3 reads CASSEGDILFTEAFF. The DNA for the CDR3 is TGTGCCAGCAGTGAAGGGGACATACTATTCACTGAAGCTTTCTTT.

The chain recombines TRBV7-2 with TRBJ2-7; the D gene is possibly TRBD2 (6 bases). The germline V and J ends were trimmed by 8 bases and 2 bases, with 16 bases remaining between them. Germline values: CDR1 SGHTA, CDR2 FQGNSA. The CDR3 runs to 14 residues. In DNA form, the CDR3 reads TGTGCCAGCGTCATCGCGGGGAAGCCCTACGAGCAGTACTTC. This translates into CASVIAGKPYEQYF.

The chain employs TRBV30 and TRBJ1-5; D unresolved. Trimming shortened V by 3 bases and J by 6 bases, and 9 bases separated the two germline ends. The CDR3 loop spans 12 amino acids. CDR1 and CDR2 (germline): GTSNPN, SVGIG (reference sequence). The CDR3 region is CAWREGSQPQHF. The DNA for the CDR3 is TGTGCCTGGAGGGAAGGCAGTCAGCCCCAGCATTTT.

This chain links TRBV10-2 with TRBJ1-1, with D unclear. Germline V lookup: CDR1 WSHSY, CDR2 SAAADI. Trimming removed 3 bases at V and 2 bases at J, with 4 bases between. The CDR3 spans 12 residues. In nucleotides, the CDR3 is TGCGCCAGCAGTGACCCCAACACTGAAGCTTTCTTT. Its protein is CASSDPNTEAFF.

The chain joins TRBV18 to TRBJ1-2; TRBD1 is a possible D gene (5 bases). There are 13 residues in the CDR3. CDR1 is KGHSH, CDR2 LQKENI, per germline. V lost 3 bases to trimming and J lost 8 bases, with 13 bases between them. CDR3 DNA: TGTGCCAGCTCACCTGAACCGGGGGACGGCTACACCTTC. Amino acid sequence: CASSPEPGDGYTF.

This chain joins TRBV9 and TRBJ2-5, with a possible D match to TRBD1 (6 bases). The J call may not be correct, given that the DNA end is closer to TRBJ2-7. The germline gives CDR1 SGDLS, CDR2 YYNGEE. The CDR3 is 14 residues long. CDR3 loop: CASSAGEGGYEQYF. The DNA for the CDR3 is TGTGCCAGCAGCGCCGGTGAAGGGGGCTACGAGCAGTACTTC.

The chain combines TRBV6-1 with TRBJ2-1, with TRBD2 as a possible D gene (5 bases). Trimming pared 4 bases from V and 10 bases from J, leaving 14 bases between. Germline lookup yields CDR1 MNHNS and CDR2 SASEGT. The CDR3 is 13 amino acids. The CDR3 nucleotides are TGTGCCAGCAGTGGGTCGCGAAGCGGAGAGCAGTTCTTC. This sequence encodes CASSGSRSGEQFF.

J is TRBJ1-1 and V is TRBV4-3; D remains unclear. CDR3 length: 13 residues. The germline gives CDR1 LGHNA, CDR2 YSLEER. The V end lost 2 bases, the J end lost 8 bases, and 12 bases lay between the germline ends. The CDR3 loop is CASSQSLVLEAFF. CDR3 coding DNA: TGCGCCAGCAGCCAATCCTTGGTTCTGGAAGCTTTCTTT.

This clone was observed a handful of times. CDR3 in amino acids: CASSLEDREVNGYTF. The CDR3 DNA sequence: TGTGCCAGCAGTTTGGAGGACAGGGAGGTAAATGGCTACACCTTC. This chain uses TRBV28 with TRBJ1-2, with 8 nucleotides matching TRBD1. V was clipped by 3 bases and J by 6 bases; unmatched bases: 9. The germline V gene has CDR1 MDHEN and CDR2 SYDVKM. The CDR3 has 15 residues.

The rearrangement links TRBV23-1 to TRBJ1-2, with a possible D match to TRBD1 (6 bases). TRBV23-1 is given ORF status, its function remaining uncertain. CDR3 length equals 15 residues. Trimming took 1 base from V and 2 from J, leaving 11 bases between them. The CDR3 sequence is CASSQWGAGNYGYTF. CDR3 nucleotide sequence: TGCGCCAGCAGTCAATGGGGGGCAGGGAACTATGGCTACACCTTC.

The chain employs TRBV2 and TRBJ1-2; maybe TRBD1 (5 bases). Germline loops: CDR1 SNHLY, CDR2 FYNNEI. The V and J ends lost 4 bases and 4 bases respectively, with 16 bases between them. CDR3 length: 15 residues. In nucleotides, the CDR3 is TGTGCCAGCAGTGGAGGGACGCAAGGACTCTATGGCTACACCTTC. Translated, it gives CASSGGTQGLYGYTF.

The J gene is TRBJ2-7, the V gene TRBV29-1; no clear D gene. This CDR3 is built from 13 residues. With 4 bases removed from V and 3 bases from J, the gap between germline ends came to 13 bases. Germline assignment: CDR1 SQVTM and CDR2 ANQGSEA. The CDR3 DNA reads TGCAGCGTTGGGAGAAACGGAATCTACGAGCAGTACTTC. Translated: CSVGRNGIYEQYF.

This chain uses TRBV9 with TRBJ2-1; 7 bases agree with TRBD1. Germline CDR1 is SGDLS and CDR2 is YYNGEE. This CDR3 has 12 amino acids. Germline trimming cut 5 bases from V and 10 bases from J; bases unmatched to any gene: 6. Here the CDR3 DNA reads TGTGCCAGCAGAGGAACAGGGGTCGAGCAGTTCTTC. As protein: CASRGTGVEQFF. The full variable domain, in which reference TRBV9 and TRBJ2-1 provide the parts outside the CDR3, is DSGVTQTPKHLITATGQRVTLRCSPRSGDLSVYWYQQSLDQGLQFLIQYYNGEERAKGNILERFSAQQFPDLHSELNLSSLELGDSALYFCASRGTGVEQFFGPGTRLTVL.

The V gene is TRBV28, the J gene TRBJ2-7, with 7 positions matching TRBD1. This CDR3 spans 15 amino acids. Germline V gene lookup returns CDR1 MDHEN and CDR2 SYDVKM. Losses at the gene ends were 5 bases for V and 1 base for J; bases not matched to a gene: 8. CDR3 in DNA: TGTGCCAGCAGTGACTCTACGACAGGGTCCTACGAGCAGTACTTC. Translation: CASSDSTTGSYEQYF.

V usage is TRBV4-3 and J usage is TRBJ1-6; D unclear. The CDR3 consists of 15 residues. Germline V lookup: CDR1 LGHNA, CDR2 YSLEER. The V end was cut by 0 bases, the J end by 4 bases, with 7 bases between. CDR3 DNA: TGCGCCAGCAGCCAAGATTCCGGGTATAATTCACCCCTCCACTTT. It translates to CASSQDSGYNSPLHF.